Here is one T cell receptor beta chain with its context. Its antigen is unidentified. These data come from a study of T cell responses to AZD1222 COVID-19 vaccine. Data came from immunoSEQ multiplex PCR; TCRdb stores just in-frame clones and leaves some out. The data contain approximately 110,000 clones, over 75% of them singletons. Study results and caveats: Vaccination with two AZD1222 doses was followed by a rise in Spike-specific TCR breadth and depth. Researchers took repertoire samples only after the peak T cell response had come. At 160-218 and 743-854, vaccine-associated CD4 TCRs were dominant, and they spanned spike.

The germline V gene encodes CDR1 SGHRS and CDR2 YFSETQ. CDR3 length: 14 residues. Trimming took 2 bases from V and 1 from J, leaving 9 bases between them. The genes are TRBV5-1 and TRBJ1-1, with D uncertain. The sequences come from peripheral blood, collected 28 days after the second AZD1222 dose. The TCR sequence derives from an adult who received the AZD1222 COVID-19 vaccine. CDR3 sequence (DNA): TGCGCCAGCAGCTTACCCCTTTCGAACACTGAAGCTTTCTTT. Protein product: CASSLPLSNTEAFF.